This T cell receptor beta chain was recovered during a study of cytomegalovirus exposure and HLA in healthy donors. Study-level background: According to later analysis, the same platform produced the roughly 130 validation and several hundred first-cohort repertoires.

Comments on this clone: The antigen remains undetermined.

Profiling relied on immunoSEQ multiplex PCR, and the TCRdb table lists in-frame clones only, not all of them. The sample includes some 250,000 clones, 70% to 90% of them seen just once. The approximately 120-subject validation cohort, separate from the approximately 640-subject first cohort, included the donors. Whole-study results and caveats: Reports credit the classifier with highly specific, highly sensitive diagnosis of cytomegalovirus status.

The sequence was obtained from a woman under 40 in good health and CMV-seropositive. Sequencing input: PBMCs.

The CDR3 DNA sequence: TGTGCCAGTAGTATAGACCCGACAGACAATAATGAAAAACTGTTTTTT. Protein product: CASSIDPTDNNEKLFF. The chain couples TRBV19 to TRBJ1-4, with D maybe TRBD1 (5 bases). The germline V gene encodes CDR1 LNHDA and CDR2 SQIVND (reference sequence). V was shortened by 0 bases and J by 4 bases, with 12 bases between the two germline ends. This CDR3 has 16 residues.